A single sample gave rise to the 14 T cell receptor beta chains below, sequenced in a study of blood T cell repertoires in COVID-19. The table came from immunoSEQ multiplex PCR; TCRdb's copy has only in-frame clones and leaves some out. Of about 190,000 clones in the sample, approximately 84% were seen once. Sequenced material: PBMCs or T cells enriched from blood (not recorded which). These receptors were collected from a woman aged 25 to 39 who had recovered from COVID-19.

This sequence joins TRBV28 and TRBJ2-5, with TRBD1 matching 8 bases. Trimming removed 4 bases from V and 3 bases from J; junction bases left unmatched: 10. This CDR3 spans 16 amino acids. The germline gives CDR1 MDHEN, CDR2 SYDVKM. The CDR3 coding sequence is TGTGCCAGCAGTTCTACCCGACAGGGGAGCGAAGAGACCCAGTACTTC. Its translation is CASSSTRQGSEETQYF.

V is TRBV2 and J is TRBJ2-5; perhaps TRBD2 as D (5 bases). From germline, CDR1 is SNHLY and CDR2 FYNNEI. Trimming removed 9 bases from V and 5 bases from J, with 16 bases in between. This CDR3 is 13 amino acids long. CDR3 in DNA: TGTGCCAGGGAGGCTCTGGCCGGCGAGACCCAGTACTTC. Translation gives CAREALAGETQYF.

This rearrangement joins TRBV18 to TRBJ2-7, with D possibly matching TRBD1 (5 bases). The CDR3 consists of 16 residues. Germline V gene lookup returns CDR1 KGHSH and CDR2 LQKENI. V lost 3 bases to trimming and J lost 2 bases, with 17 bases between them. CDR3 protein: CASSPLGRSTTYEQYF. Written as DNA, the CDR3 is TGTGCCAGCTCACCCCTGGGGCGGAGTACAACCTACGAGCAGTACTTC.

The CDR3 bases are TGTGCCATCAAAGACAGGGGCTTTGGCACAGATACGCAGTATTTT. Encoded protein: CAIKDRGFGTDTQYF. The rearrangement joins TRBV10-3 to TRBJ2-3; 8 nucleotides line up with TRBD1. The V and J ends lost 7 bases and 1 base, in that order; junction bases with no gene match: 7. CDR1 is ENHRY, CDR2 SYGVKD, per germline. The CDR3 covers 15 residues.

This clone has just a few counts. The CDR3 here is CASSEGVAGADTQYF. The CDR3 nucleotides read TGCGCCAGCAGTGAGGGGGTAGCGGGGGCAGATACGCAGTATTTT. V usage is TRBV10-1 and J usage is TRBJ2-3; 9 positions agree with TRBD2. CDR1 and CDR2 (germline): WNHNN, SYGVQD (reference sequence). Trimming removed 2 bases from V and 4 bases from J; junction bases left unmatched: 4. CDR3 length equals 15 residues.

This chain uses TRBV27 with TRBJ2-7, with 8 bases lining up with TRBD2. With V trimmed by 5 bases and J by 4 bases, 13 bases remained unmatched. The CDR3 covers 16 residues. The germline gives CDR1 MNHEY, CDR2 SMNVEV (reference sequence). The CDR3, as DNA: TGTGCCAGCAGTCCTCACCGGGCTAGCGGGTTTTACGAGCAGTACGTC. Residues: CASSPHRASGFYEQYV.

V and J are TRBV20-1 and TRBJ1-2; possibly TRBD1 for D (5 bases). Germline CDR1 reads DFQATT; CDR2 reads SNEGSKA (reference sequence). The V end lost 4 bases, the J end lost 4 bases, and 7 bases lay between the germline ends. The CDR3 sequence is 11 residues long. The CDR3 region is CSAKDIYGYTF. The CDR3 DNA reads TGCAGTGCTAAGGACATCTATGGCTACACCTTC.

The chain joins TRBV20-1 to TRBJ2-7; D call uncertain. This CDR3 contains 14 residues. Germline CDR1 is DFQATT and CDR2 is SNEGSKA (reference sequence). Trimming left V 3 bases short and J 1 base short, with 13 bases between. The CDR3, as DNA: TGCAGTGCTAGTATACGCGCTCGATCCTACGAGCAGTACTTC. Translated: CSASIRARSYEQYF.

This clone has a single count. The rearrangement uses TRBV28 and TRBJ1-3; TRBD1 aligns across 8 bases. The CDR3 loop spans 16 amino acids. Losses at the gene ends were 1 base for V and 4 bases for J; bases not matched to a gene: 6. Germline V gene lookup returns CDR1 MDHEN and CDR2 SYDVKM. The CDR3 here is CASSLSQGATGNTIYF. CDR3 nucleotides: TGTGCCAGCAGTTTATCCCAGGGGGCGACGGGAAACACCATATATTTT.

The chain combines TRBV5-1 with TRBJ2-5, with 7 nucleotides matching TRBD2. Germline loops: CDR1 SGHRS, CDR2 YFSETQ. V lost 1 base, J lost 3 bases, and 9 bases stayed unmatched. The CDR3 is made up of 16 amino acids. DNA of the CDR3: TGCGCCAGCAGCTTGAAGCGGGGAAGGGCGGAAGAGACCCAGTACTTC. Its translation: CASSLKRGRAEETQYF. The whole variable domain, filled in from reference TRBV5-1 and TRBJ2-5, reads KAGVTQTPRYLIKTRGQQVTLSCSPISGHRSVSWYQQTPGQGLQFLFEYFSETQRNKGNFPGRFSGRQFSNSRSEMNVSTLELGDSALYLCASSLKRGRAEETQYFGPGTRLLVL.

This clone was recorded once. The rearrangement uses TRBV3-1 (or the pseudogene TRBV3-2) and TRBJ1-2; possible D gene TRBD1, 6 bases. Germline V gene data show CDR1 as LGHDT and CDR2 as YNNKEL (reference sequence). This CDR3 comprises 18 residues. The V and J ends lost 1 base and 0 bases respectively, with 18 bases between them. The CDR3, as DNA: TGTGCCAGCAGCCAAGGAATTACAGGGCGGGCGACTAACTATGGCTACACCTTC. Residues: CASSQGITGRATNYGYTF.

V usage is TRBV5-3 and J usage is TRBJ2-1; D gene unclear. TRBV5-3 is noted as an ORF with a role that remains uncertain. Trimming removed 1 base at V and 8 bases at J, with 16 bases between. The CDR3 length is 15 residues. The CDR3 region has the DNA TGTGCCAGAAGCTTGATGAGTTTAAGTCACTATGAGCAGTTCTTC. Translated, it gives CARSLMSLSHYEQFF.

The rearrangement links TRBV5-6 to TRBJ1-1; 10 bases are shared with TRBD1. The CDR3 length is 14 residues. Trimming at V came to 4 bases and at J to 10 bases, leaving 10 bases not matched to a gene. Germline V gene lookup returns CDR1 SGHDT and CDR2 YYEEEE. CDR3 loop: CASSPGTGAVGAFF. As DNA, the CDR3 is TGTGCCAGCAGCCCCGGGACAGGGGCTGTGGGAGCTTTCTTT.

The gene calls are TRBV15 and TRBJ2-2; 7 bases align to TRBD1. CDR3 length: 14 amino acids. J gave up 4 bases and V 6 bases, and 5 bases lay outside the gene matches. CDR1 and CDR2 from the germline V gene are LNHNV and YYDKDF (reference sequence). The CDR3 nucleotides are TGTGCCACCAGAAACAGGGGTGGCACCGGGGAGCTGTTTTTT. Its translation: CATRNRGGTGELFF. The variable domain in full, with the rest retrieved from reference TRBV15 and TRBJ2-2, is DAMVIQNPRYQVTQFGKPVTLSCSQTLNHNVMYWYQQKSSQAPKLLFHYYDKDFNNEADTPDNFQSRRPNTSFCFLDIRSPGLGDTAMYLCATRNRGGTGELFFGEGSRLTVL.